Listed here is a single TCR beta chain. This sample was taken from a study of blood T cell repertoires in COVID-19. Across the study: Specimens from acute and convalescent COVID-19 originated in the United States, Italy and Spain. T cells, B-cell-depleted T cells, or PBMCs supplied cDNA or gDNA.

V was cut by 0 bases and J by 3 bases, with 12 bases left in between. The germline CDR1 and CDR2 sequences are SQVTM and ANQGSEA. CDR3 length: 14 residues. Authors' processing steps: Reference gene primer amplification yielded estimated nucleated cell counts. Measured with immunoSEQ multiplex PCR; TCRdb has only the in-frame clones, and not every one. Clone size and the V and J calls come from that table; the DNA yielded D and trimming. The data contain approximately 50,000 clones, roughly nine tenths of them singletons. The sequenced sample was peripheral blood. The chain carries TRBV29-1 and TRBJ2-7, with a tentative D call TRBD1 (5 bases). The TCR sequence derives from a human donor in a cohort sampled during active COVID-19. The CDR3 coding sequence is TGCAGCGTTGAAGATAGTTCGACAGTCTACGAGCAGTACGTC. Translation gives CSVEDSSTVYEQYV.